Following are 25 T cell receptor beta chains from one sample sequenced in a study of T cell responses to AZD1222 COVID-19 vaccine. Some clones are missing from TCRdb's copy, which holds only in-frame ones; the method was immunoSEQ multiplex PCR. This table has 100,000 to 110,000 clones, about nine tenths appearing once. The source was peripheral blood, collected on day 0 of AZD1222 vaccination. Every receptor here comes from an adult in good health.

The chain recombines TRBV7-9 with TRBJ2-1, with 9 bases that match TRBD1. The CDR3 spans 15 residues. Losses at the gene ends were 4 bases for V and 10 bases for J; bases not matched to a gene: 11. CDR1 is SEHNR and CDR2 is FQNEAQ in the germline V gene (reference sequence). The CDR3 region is CASSSDRGGQYEQFF. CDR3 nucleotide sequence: TGTGCCAGCAGCTCGGACAGGGGTGGCCAATACGAGCAGTTCTTC.

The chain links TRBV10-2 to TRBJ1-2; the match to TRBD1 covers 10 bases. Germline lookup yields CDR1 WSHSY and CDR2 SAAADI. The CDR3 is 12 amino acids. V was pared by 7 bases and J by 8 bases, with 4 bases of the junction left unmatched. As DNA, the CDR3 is TGCGCCAGCAAAGGACAGGGGGGAGGCTACACCTTC. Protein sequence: CASKGQGGGYTF.

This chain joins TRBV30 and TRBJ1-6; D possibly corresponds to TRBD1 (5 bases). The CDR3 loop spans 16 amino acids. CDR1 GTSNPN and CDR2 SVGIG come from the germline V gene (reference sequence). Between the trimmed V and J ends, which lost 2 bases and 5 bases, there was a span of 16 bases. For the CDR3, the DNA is TGTGCCTGGAGTCCCCGGGGGGTCCTTCATAATTCACCCCTCCACTTT. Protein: CAWSPRGVLHNSPLHF.

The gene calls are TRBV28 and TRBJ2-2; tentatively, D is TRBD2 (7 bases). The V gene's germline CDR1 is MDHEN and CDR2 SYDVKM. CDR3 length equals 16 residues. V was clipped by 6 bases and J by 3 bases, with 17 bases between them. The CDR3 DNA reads TGTGCCAGCAGGGAAACGGGGGGCGGAGACACCGGGGAGCTGTTTTTT. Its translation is CASRETGGGDTGELFF. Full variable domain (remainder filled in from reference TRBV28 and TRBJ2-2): DVKVTQSSRYLVKRTGEKVFLECVQDMDHENMFWYRQDPGLGLRLIYFSYDVKMKEKGDIPEGYSVSREKKERFSLILESASTNQTSMYLCASRETGGGDTGELFFGEGSRLTVL.

The CDR3 DNA sequence: TGTGCCAGCAGCTCGTTAGCGGGAGGGCGCGTAACAGATACGCAGTATTTT. Translation gives CASSSLAGGRVTDTQYF. The rearrangement joins TRBV7-9 to TRBJ2-3, with TRBD2 matching 11 bases. The CDR3 runs to 17 residues. The V gene's germline CDR1 is SEHNR and CDR2 FQNEAQ (reference sequence). Trimming at V came to 4 bases and at J to 3 bases, leaving 9 bases not matched to a gene. The variable domain in full, with the rest retrieved from reference TRBV7-9 and TRBJ2-3, is DTGVSQNPRHKITKRGQNVTFRCDPISEHNRLYWYRQTLGQGPEFLTYFQNEAQLEKSRLLSDRFSAERPKGSFSTLEIQRTEQGDSAMYLCASSSLAGGRVTDTQYFGPGTRLTVL.

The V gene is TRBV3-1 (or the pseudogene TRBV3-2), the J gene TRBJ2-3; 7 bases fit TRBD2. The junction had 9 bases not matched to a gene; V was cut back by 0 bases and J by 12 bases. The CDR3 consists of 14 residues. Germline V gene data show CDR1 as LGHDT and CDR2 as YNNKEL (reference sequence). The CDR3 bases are TGTGCCAGCAGCCAAGATAGCGGGCGAAGGAAACAGTATTTT. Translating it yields CASSQDSGRRKQYF.

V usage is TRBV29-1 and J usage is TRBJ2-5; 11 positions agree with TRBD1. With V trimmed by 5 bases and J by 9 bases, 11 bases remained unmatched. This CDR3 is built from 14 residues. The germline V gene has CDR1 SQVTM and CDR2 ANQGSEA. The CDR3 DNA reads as TGCAGCGTTCCTGGGACAGGGGGGATCGGAGCCCAGTACTTC. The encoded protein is CSVPGTGGIGAQYF.

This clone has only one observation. The CDR3 loop is CASSPGQGPYGYTF. The CDR3 bases are TGTGCCAGTAGTCCCGGACAGGGACCCTATGGCTACACCTTC. V is TRBV19 and J is TRBJ1-2, with 8 bases that match TRBD1. CDR1 and CDR2 (germline): LNHDA, SQIVND (reference sequence). This CDR3 is built from 14 residues. V was clipped by 5 bases and J by 4 bases; unmatched bases: 6.

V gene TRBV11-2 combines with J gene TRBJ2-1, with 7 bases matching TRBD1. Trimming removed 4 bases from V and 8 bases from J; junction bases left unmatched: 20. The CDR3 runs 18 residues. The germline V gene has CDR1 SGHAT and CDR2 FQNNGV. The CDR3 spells CASSSRAVDRASLDEQFF. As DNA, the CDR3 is TGTGCCAGCAGCTCACGGGCAGTCGACAGGGCTTCCCTAGATGAGCAGTTCTTC.

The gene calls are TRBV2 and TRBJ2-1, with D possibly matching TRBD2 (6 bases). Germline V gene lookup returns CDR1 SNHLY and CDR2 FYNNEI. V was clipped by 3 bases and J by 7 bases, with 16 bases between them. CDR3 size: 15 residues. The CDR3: CASSDSRDIGNEQFF. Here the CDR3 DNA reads TGTGCCAGCAGTGACTCGCGGGATATAGGAAATGAGCAGTTCTTC.

The chain's CDR3 is CASSQSTGIAEQFF. Here the CDR3 DNA reads TGTGCCAGCAGTCAAAGCACAGGGATTGCTGAGCAGTTCTTC. The chain employs TRBV28 and TRBJ2-1, with D possibly matching TRBD1 (6 bases). With 5 bases removed from V and 9 bases from J, the gap between germline ends came to 17 bases. CDR3 length: 14 residues. Germline lookup yields CDR1 MDHEN and CDR2 SYDVKM.

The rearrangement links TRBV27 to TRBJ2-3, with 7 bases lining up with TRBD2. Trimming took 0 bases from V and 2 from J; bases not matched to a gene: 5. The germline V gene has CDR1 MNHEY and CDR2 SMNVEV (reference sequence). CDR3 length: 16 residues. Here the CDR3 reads CASSLSLAGATDTQYF. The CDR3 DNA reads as TGTGCCAGCAGTTTATCGTTGGCGGGAGCCACAGATACGCAGTATTTT.

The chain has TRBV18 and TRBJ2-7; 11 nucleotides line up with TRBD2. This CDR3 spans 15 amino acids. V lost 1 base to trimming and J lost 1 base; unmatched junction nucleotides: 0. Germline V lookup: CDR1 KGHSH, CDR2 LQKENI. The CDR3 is CASSPLAGGSYEQYF. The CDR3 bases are TGTGCCAGCTCACCACTAGCGGGAGGGTCCTACGAGCAGTACTTC.

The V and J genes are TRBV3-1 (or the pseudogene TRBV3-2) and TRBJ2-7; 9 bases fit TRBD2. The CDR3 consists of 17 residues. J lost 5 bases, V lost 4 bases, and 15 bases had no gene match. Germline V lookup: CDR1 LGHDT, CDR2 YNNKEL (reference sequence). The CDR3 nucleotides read TGTGCCAGCAGCCGAACGGAAGGGGTTGCGGGAGGGAACGAGCAGTACTTC. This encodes CASSRTEGVAGGNEQYF.

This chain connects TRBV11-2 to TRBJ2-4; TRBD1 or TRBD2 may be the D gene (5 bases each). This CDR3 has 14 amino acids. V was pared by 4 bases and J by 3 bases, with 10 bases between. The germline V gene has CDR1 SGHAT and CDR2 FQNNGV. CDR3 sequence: CASSSGPIKNIQYF. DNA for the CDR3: TGTGCCAGCAGCTCGGGACCCATCAAAAACATTCAGTACTTC. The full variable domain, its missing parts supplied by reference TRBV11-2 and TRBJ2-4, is EAGVAQSPRYKIIEKRQSVAFWCNPISGHATLYWYQQILGQGPKLLIQFQNNGVVDDSQLPKDRFSAERLKGVDSTLKIQPAKLEDSAVYLCASSSGPIKNIQYFGAGTRLSVL.

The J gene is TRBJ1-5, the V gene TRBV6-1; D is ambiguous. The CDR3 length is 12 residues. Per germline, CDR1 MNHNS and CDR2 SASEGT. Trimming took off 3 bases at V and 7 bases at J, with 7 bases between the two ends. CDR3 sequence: CASSEILQPQHF. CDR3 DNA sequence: TGTGCCAGCAGTGAGATCTTACAGCCCCAGCATTTT.

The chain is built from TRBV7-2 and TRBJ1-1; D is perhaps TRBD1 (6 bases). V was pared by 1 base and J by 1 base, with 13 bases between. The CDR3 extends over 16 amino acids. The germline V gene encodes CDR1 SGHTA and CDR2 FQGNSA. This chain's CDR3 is CASSLGHGGPNTEAFF. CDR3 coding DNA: TGTGCCAGCAGCTTAGGTCACGGGGGGCCGAACACTGAAGCTTTCTTT.

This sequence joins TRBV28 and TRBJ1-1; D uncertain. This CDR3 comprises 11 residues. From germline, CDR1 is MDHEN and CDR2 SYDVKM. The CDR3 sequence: CAITMNTEAFF. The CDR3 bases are TGTGCTATTACTATGAACACTGAAGCTTTCTTT.

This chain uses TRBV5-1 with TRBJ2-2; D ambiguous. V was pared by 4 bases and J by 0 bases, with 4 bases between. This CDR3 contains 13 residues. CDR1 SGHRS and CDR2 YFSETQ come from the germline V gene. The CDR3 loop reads CASSRANTGELFF. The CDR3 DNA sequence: TGCGCCAGCAGCCGGGCGAACACCGGGGAGCTGTTTTTT.

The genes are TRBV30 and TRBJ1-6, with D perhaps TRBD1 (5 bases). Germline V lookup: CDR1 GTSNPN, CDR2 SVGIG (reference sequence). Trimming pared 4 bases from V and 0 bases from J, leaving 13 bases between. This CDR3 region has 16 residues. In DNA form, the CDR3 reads TGTGCCTGGATCCAGTCAGGGAGCTCCTATAATTCACCCCTCCACTTT. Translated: CAWIQSGSSYNSPLHF.

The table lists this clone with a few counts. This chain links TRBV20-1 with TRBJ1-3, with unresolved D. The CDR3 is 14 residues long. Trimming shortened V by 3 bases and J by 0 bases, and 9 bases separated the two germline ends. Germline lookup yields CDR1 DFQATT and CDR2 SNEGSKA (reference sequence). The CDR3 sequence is CSASPLSSGNTIYF. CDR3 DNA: TGCAGTGCTAGTCCCCTGAGCTCTGGAAACACCATATATTTT.

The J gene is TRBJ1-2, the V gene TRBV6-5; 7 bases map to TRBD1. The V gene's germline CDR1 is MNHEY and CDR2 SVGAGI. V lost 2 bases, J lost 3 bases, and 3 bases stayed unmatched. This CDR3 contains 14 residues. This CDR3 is CASSYQGGHYGYTF. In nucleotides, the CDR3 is TGTGCCAGCAGTTACCAGGGGGGACACTATGGCTACACCTTC.

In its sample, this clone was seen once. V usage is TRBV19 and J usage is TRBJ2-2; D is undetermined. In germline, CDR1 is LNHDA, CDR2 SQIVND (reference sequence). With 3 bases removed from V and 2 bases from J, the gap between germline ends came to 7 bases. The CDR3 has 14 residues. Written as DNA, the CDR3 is TGTGCCAGTAGTATGCGGCTTAACACCGGGGAGCTGTTTTTT. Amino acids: CASSMRLNTGELFF.

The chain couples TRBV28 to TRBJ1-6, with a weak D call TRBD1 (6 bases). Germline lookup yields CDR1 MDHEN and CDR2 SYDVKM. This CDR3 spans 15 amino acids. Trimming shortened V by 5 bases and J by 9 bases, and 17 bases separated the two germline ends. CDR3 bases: TGTGCCAGCAGTCCCGGACAGTTTTCCAGTTCACCCCTCCACTTT. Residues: CASSPGQFSSSPLHF.

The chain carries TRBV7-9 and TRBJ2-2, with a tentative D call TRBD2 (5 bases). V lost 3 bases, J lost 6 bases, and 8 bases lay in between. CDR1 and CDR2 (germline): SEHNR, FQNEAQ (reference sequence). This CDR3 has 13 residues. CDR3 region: CASSFYGAGELFF. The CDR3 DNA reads TGTGCCAGCAGCTTTTACGGGGCCGGGGAGCTGTTTTTT.